The 18 T cell receptor beta chains below all came from one sample that was sequenced in a study of PD-1 blockade in classical Hodgkin lymphoma. Noted time point: newly diagnosed, previously untreated cHL patient sample. TCRdb's copy holds only in-frame clones and misses some; the assay was immunoSEQ multiplex PCR. The profile shows fewer than 35,000 clones, approximately 90% of them singletons. The specimen was peripheral blood mononuclear cells (PBMCs). The receptors originated from a human donor with classical Hodgkin lymphoma.

V gene TRBV30 combines with J gene TRBJ2-7; 9 positions match TRBD2. The ends lost 4 bases at V and 3 bases at J; junction bases unmatched: 4. The CDR3 is made up of 13 amino acids. Germline V CDR1 and CDR2: GTSNPN, SVGIG (reference sequence). CDR3 sequence: CAWIISGSYEQYF. The CDR3, as DNA: TGTGCCTGGATAATTAGCGGGAGCTACGAGCAGTACTTC.

The chain uses TRBV28 and TRBJ2-1; perhaps TRBD2 as D (6 bases). V was cut by 2 bases and J by 3 bases, with 8 bases left in between. This CDR3 spans 14 amino acids. The germline V gene encodes CDR1 MDHEN and CDR2 SYDVKM. CDR3 nucleotides: TGTGCCAGCAGTTTAGGGGGGAGCTACAATGAGCAGTTCTTC. The encoded protein is CASSLGGSYNEQFF.

The rearrangement uses TRBV30 and TRBJ2-5, with D tentatively TRBD1 (6 bases). This CDR3 has 13 residues. The ends were cut back, 6 bases at V and 5 bases at J, with 16 bases in the middle. The germline gives CDR1 GTSNPN, CDR2 SVGIG (reference sequence). The CDR3 protein is CACICRGGETQYF. The DNA of the CDR3 is TGTGCCTGTATATGCAGGGGCGGCGAGACCCAGTACTTC.

In its sample, this clone was seen once. This chain connects TRBV9 to TRBJ2-7; TRBD2 aligns across 7 bases. There are 16 residues in the CDR3. V trimming: 0 bases; J trimming: 2 bases; junction bases outside the gene matches: 8. CDR1 is SGDLS, CDR2 YYNGEE, per germline. CDR3 in DNA: TGTGCCAGCAGCGTAGGATGGGCTAGCGGTCCCTACGAGCAGTACTTC. The encoded protein is CASSVGWASGPYEQYF.

This CDR3 reads CASSELVGPYGYTF. In nucleotides, the CDR3 is TGTGCCAGCAGTGAACTTGTAGGGCCCTATGGCTACACCTTC. This chain links TRBV6-1 with TRBJ1-2; D gene ambiguous. The CDR3 totals 14 residues. Germline CDR1 and CDR2: MNHNS and SASEGT. Trimming removed 2 bases at V and 4 bases at J, with 11 bases between.

This clone has a single count. The chain recombines TRBV29-1 with TRBJ2-7, with 10 bases aligning to TRBD1. Germline CDR1 reads SQVTM; CDR2 reads ANQGSEA. V lost 0 bases to trimming and J lost 3 bases; unmatched junction nucleotides: 8. This CDR3 spans 16 amino acids. Here the CDR3 reads CSVEDFPRTGGYEQYF. The CDR3 nucleotides are TGCAGCGTTGAAGACTTTCCCAGGACAGGGGGCTACGAGCAGTACTTC.

This chain connects TRBV5-1 to TRBJ1-2, with D perhaps matching TRBD1 (5 bases). This CDR3 region has 15 residues. CDR1 and CDR2 from the germline V gene are SGHRS and YFSETQ. Trimming shortened V by 0 bases and J by 1 base, and 10 bases separated the two germline ends. CDR3 residues: CASSLGGGDNYGYTF. CDR3 coding DNA: TGCGCCAGCAGCTTGGGAGGAGGGGATAACTATGGCTACACCTTC.

This chain uses TRBV7-9 with TRBJ2-7, with D unresolved. V lost 5 bases and J 6 bases, leaving 8 bases between the germline ends. The V gene's germline CDR1 is SEHNR and CDR2 FQNEAQ (reference sequence). The CDR3 is 11 amino acids. The CDR3 bases are TGTGCCAGCAGCCCAGAAGGCGAGCAGTACTTC. Translation gives CASSPEGEQYF.

This clone was observed once. The chain has TRBV11-2 and TRBJ2-7; D unclear. Trimming took 0 bases from V and 2 from J, leaving 11 bases between them. This CDR3 contains 15 residues. Germline V lookup: CDR1 SGHAT, CDR2 FQNNGV. The CDR3 sequence is CASSLDRASPYEQYF. DNA for the CDR3: TGTGCCAGCAGCTTAGACCGGGCCAGCCCCTACGAGCAGTACTTC.

The V call is TRBV11-2, the J call TRBJ1-1; 8 nucleotides agree with TRBD1. With 1 base clipped from V and 4 bases from J, the junction kept 11 bases outside the gene matches. This CDR3 region has 17 residues. Germline V gene sequence: CDR1 SGHAT, CDR2 FQNNGV. This CDR3 is CASSLGPANRGITEAFF. The CDR3 region has the DNA TGTGCCAGCAGCTTAGGTCCAGCCAACAGGGGGATCACTGAAGCTTTCTTT. The whole variable domain, filled in from reference TRBV11-2 and TRBJ1-1, reads EAGVAQSPRYKIIEKRQSVAFWCNPISGHATLYWYQQILGQGPKLLIQFQNNGVVDDSQLPKDRFSAERLKGVDSTLKIQPAKLEDSAVYLCASSLGPANRGITEAFFGQGTRLTVV.

J is TRBJ2-1 and V is TRBV6-4, with 10 positions matching TRBD2. CDR1 is MRHNA and CDR2 is SNTAGT in the germline V gene. The CDR3 spans 18 residues. Trimming at V came to 2 bases and at J to 3 bases, leaving 10 bases not matched to a gene. The CDR3 loop is CASSDPPRLAGNYNEQFF. CDR3 in DNA: TGTGCCAGCAGTGACCCCCCCCGACTAGCGGGCAACTACAATGAGCAGTTCTTC.

The J gene is TRBJ1-3, the V gene TRBV6-6; D is perhaps TRBD1 (5 bases). Trimming took 4 bases from V and 2 from J, leaving 12 bases between them. Looked up from germline, CDR1 is MNHNY and CDR2 is SVGAGI (reference sequence). There are 15 residues in the CDR3. DNA for the CDR3: TGTGCCAGCAGTTTCGGGCAGGGAACTGGAAACACCATATATTTT. Translating gives CASSFGQGTGNTIYF.

The chain carries TRBV18 and TRBJ2-7; unclear D gene. V lost 1 base and J lost 0, with 7 bases in between. From germline, CDR1 is KGHSH and CDR2 LQKENI. The CDR3 consists of 14 residues. Here the CDR3 reads CASSPLSNSYEQYF. In nucleotides, the CDR3 is TGTGCCAGCTCACCACTCTCGAACTCCTACGAGCAGTACTTC.

The chain recombines TRBV28 with TRBJ1-3; 7 bases are shared with TRBD1. The V segment lost 6 bases and the J segment 2 bases; nucleotides outside the gene matches: 7. Germline CDR1 and CDR2: MDHEN and SYDVKM. The CDR3 totals 15 residues. CDR3 DNA sequence: TGTGCCAGCAGAAGACAGGGAATCCCTGGAAACACCATATATTTT. It translates to CASRRQGIPGNTIYF.

This chain connects TRBV2 to TRBJ2-4, with TRBD2 matching over 9 bases. The CDR3 loop spans 17 amino acids. V shed 2 bases, J shed 1 base, and the junction held 6 bases outside the gene matches. Germline V gene lookup returns CDR1 SNHLY and CDR2 FYNNEI. The chain's CDR3 is CASSELGLAWAKNIQYF. In DNA form, the CDR3 reads TGTGCCAGCAGTGAACTGGGACTAGCTTGGGCCAAAAACATTCAGTACTTC.

This clone was picked up one time. The CDR3 loop is CASSTPSGTEYGYTF. In DNA form, the CDR3 reads TGTGCCAGCAGTACCCCATCCGGGACAGAATATGGCTACACCTTC. The chain couples TRBV28 to TRBJ1-2, with 7 positions matching TRBD1. The germline V gene encodes CDR1 MDHEN and CDR2 SYDVKM. The CDR3 runs to 15 residues. V was pared by 5 bases and J by 5 bases, with 11 bases of the junction left unmatched.

The chain is built from TRBV19 and TRBJ2-1, with 14 positions matching TRBD2. CDR3 length equals 15 residues. Unmatched junction bases numbered 3, after V lost 2 bases and J lost 9 bases. The germline V gene has CDR1 LNHDA and CDR2 SQIVND (reference sequence). In nucleotides, the CDR3 is TGTGCCAGTAGTATATCGGGACTAGCGGGAGTTGAGCAGTTCTTC. Amino acids: CASSISGLAGVEQFF.

Only a few counts were recorded for this clone. The CDR3 bases are TGTGCCAGCAGTTCAGCCGGGAGCCGATACGAGCAGTACTTC. Its translation: CASSSAGSRYEQYF. The J gene is TRBJ2-7, the V gene TRBV6-5, with D possibly matching TRBD2 (6 bases). Trimming stripped 4 bases from V and 4 bases from J, with 14 bases between. The CDR3 covers 14 residues. Germline CDR1 reads MNHEY; CDR2 reads SVGAGI.